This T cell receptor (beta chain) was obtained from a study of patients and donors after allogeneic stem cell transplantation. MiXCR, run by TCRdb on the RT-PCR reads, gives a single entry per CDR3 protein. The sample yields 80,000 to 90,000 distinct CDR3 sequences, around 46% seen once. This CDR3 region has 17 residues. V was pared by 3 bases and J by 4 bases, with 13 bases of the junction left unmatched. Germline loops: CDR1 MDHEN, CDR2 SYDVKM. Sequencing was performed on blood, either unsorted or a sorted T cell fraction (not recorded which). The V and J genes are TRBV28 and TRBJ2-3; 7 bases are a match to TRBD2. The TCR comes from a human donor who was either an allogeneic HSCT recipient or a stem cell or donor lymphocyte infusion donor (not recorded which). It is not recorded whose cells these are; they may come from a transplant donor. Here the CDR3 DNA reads TGTGCCAGCAGTTTGGGAGCGGGGACGGTATACTCAGATACGCAGTATTTT. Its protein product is CASSLGAGTVYSDTQYF.